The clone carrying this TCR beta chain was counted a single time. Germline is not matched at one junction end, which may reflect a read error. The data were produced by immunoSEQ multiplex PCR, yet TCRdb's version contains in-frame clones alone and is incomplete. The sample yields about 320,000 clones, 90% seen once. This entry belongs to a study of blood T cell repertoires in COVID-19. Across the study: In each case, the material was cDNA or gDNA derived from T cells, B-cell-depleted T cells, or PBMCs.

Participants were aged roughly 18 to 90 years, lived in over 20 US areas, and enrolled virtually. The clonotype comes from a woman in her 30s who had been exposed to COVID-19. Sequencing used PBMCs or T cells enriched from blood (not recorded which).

CDR3 residues: CASSFKQGALINPNPEAFF. In nucleotides, the CDR3 is TGTGCCAGCAGCTTCAAACAGGGGGCTCTAATTAATCCGAACCCTGAAGCTTTCTTT. V gene TRBV5-4 combines with J gene TRBJ1-1; 9 positions match TRBD1. Germline CDR1 SGHNT, CDR2 YYREEE (reference sequence). The CDR3 has 19 amino acids.